This T cell receptor beta chain comes out of a study of blood T cell repertoires in COVID-19. In the study overall: Sites in the United States, Italy and Spain provided acute and convalescent COVID-19 samples. The analysed material was cDNA or gDNA that came from T cells, B-cell-depleted T cells, or PBMCs.

Germline CDR1 reads MNHNS; CDR2 reads SASEGT. CDR3 length equals 18 residues. V was cut by 4 bases and J by 3 bases, with 23 bases left in between. As originally analysed: Amplification with reference gene primers provided the estimates of nucleated cell counts. Sequencing was performed with immunoSEQ multiplex PCR; in TCRdb, only in-frame clones are kept and a portion is missing. V and J calls and clone size are given by that table; D and trimming were obtained from the DNA. This sample has almost 100,000 clones; approximately 89% occur once, and the top ten carry about 9.4%. The sequence was collected from a man over 45 with acute or convalescent COVID-19. This chain uses TRBV6-1 with TRBJ2-3; possible D gene TRBD2, 5 bases. The sequencing sample was made of peripheral blood. The CDR3 loop is CASSAPTPGVKKTDTQYF. The CDR3 DNA reads as TGTGCCAGCAGTGCACCGACCCCCGGGGTGAAGAAGACAGATACGCAGTATTTT.